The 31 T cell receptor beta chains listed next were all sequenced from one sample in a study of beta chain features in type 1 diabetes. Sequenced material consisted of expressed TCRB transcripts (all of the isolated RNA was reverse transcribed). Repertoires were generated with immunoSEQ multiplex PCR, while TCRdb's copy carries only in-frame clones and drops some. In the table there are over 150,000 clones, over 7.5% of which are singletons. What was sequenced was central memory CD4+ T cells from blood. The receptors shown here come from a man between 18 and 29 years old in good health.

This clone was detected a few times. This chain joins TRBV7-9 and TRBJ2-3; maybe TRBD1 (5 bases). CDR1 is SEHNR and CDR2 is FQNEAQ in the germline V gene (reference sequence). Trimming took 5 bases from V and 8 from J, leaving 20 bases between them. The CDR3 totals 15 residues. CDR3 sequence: CASSPPLGPQGTQYF. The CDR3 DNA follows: TGTGCCAGCAGCCCTCCGTTGGGGCCCCAGGGTACGCAGTATTTT. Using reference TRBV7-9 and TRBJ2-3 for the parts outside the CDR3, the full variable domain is DTGVSQNPRHKITKRGQNVTFRCDPISEHNRLYWYRQTLGQGPEFLTYFQNEAQLEKSRLLSDRFSAERPKGSFSTLEIQRTEQGDSAMYLCASSPPLGPQGTQYFGPGTRLTVL.

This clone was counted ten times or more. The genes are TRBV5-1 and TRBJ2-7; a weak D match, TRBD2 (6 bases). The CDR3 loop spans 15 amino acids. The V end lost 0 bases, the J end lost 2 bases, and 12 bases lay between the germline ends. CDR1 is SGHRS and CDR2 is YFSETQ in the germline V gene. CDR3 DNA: TGCGCCAGCAGCTTGGCCTTGGAGGGACCCTACGAGCAGTACTTC. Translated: CASSLALEGPYEQYF.

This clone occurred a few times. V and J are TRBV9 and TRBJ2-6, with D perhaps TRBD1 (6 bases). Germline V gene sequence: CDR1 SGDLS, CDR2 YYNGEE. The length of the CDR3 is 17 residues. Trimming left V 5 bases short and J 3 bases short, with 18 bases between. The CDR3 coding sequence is TGTGCCAGCAGACGACAGGCTCGAGTGCGTGGGGCCAACGTCCTGACTTTC. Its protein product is CASRRQARVRGANVLTF.

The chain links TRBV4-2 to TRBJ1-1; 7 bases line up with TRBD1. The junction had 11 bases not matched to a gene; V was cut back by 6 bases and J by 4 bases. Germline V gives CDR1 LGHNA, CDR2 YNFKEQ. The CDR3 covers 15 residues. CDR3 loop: CASRDGGGRGTEAFF. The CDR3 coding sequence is TGTGCCAGCAGAGACGGAGGGGGCCGGGGCACTGAAGCTTTCTTT.

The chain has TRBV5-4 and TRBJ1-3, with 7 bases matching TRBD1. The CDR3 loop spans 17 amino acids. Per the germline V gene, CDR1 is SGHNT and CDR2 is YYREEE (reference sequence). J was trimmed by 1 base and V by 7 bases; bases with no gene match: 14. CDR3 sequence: CASDYHYRGLSGNTIYF. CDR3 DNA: TGTGCCAGCGACTACCATTACAGGGGATTATCTGGAAACACCATATATTTT.

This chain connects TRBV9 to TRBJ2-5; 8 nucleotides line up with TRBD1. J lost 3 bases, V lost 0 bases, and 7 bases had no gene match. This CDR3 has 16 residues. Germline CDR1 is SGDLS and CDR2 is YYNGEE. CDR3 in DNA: TGTGCCAGCAGCGTAGCGGGCAACAGGGGGAAAGAGACCCAGTACTTC. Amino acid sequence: CASSVAGNRGKETQYF.

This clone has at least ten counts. The CDR3 protein is CASSQSTDYEQYF. The CDR3 region has the DNA TGCGCCAGCAGCCAATCAACAGACTACGAGCAGTACTTC. This chain connects TRBV4-3 to TRBJ2-7; D is unresolved. V was cut by 2 bases and J by 3 bases, with 8 bases left in between. The CDR3 length is 13 residues. Germline assignment: CDR1 LGHNA and CDR2 YSLEER.

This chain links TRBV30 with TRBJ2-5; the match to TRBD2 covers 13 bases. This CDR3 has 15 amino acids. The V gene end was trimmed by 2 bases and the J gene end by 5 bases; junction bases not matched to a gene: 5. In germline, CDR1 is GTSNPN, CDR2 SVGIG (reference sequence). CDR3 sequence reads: CAWSLTSGRAETQYF. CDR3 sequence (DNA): TGTGCCTGGAGTTTAACTAGCGGGAGGGCCGAGACCCAGTACTTC.

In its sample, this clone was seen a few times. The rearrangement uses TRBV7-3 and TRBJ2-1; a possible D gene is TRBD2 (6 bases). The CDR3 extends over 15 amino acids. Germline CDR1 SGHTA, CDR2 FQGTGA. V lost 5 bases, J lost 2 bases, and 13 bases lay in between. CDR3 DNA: TGTGCCAGCAGCACAATGGGAGGTACCTACAATGAGCAGTTCTTC. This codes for CASSTMGGTYNEQFF.

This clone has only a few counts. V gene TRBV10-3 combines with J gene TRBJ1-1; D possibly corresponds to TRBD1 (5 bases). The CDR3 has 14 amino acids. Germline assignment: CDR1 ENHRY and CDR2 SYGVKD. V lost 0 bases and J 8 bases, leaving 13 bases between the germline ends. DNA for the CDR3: TGTGCCATCAGTGAGTCGGCGGGGGTATCGGAAGCTTTCTTT. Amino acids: CAISESAGVSEAFF.

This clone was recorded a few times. CDR3 DNA: TGTGCCTGGAGGGCGGACGGGATTTCGGAGCAGTACTTC. It yields the protein CAWRADGISEQYF. J is TRBJ2-7 and V is TRBV30; D is possibly TRBD2 (5 bases). The ends were cut back, 3 bases at V and 7 bases at J, with 16 bases in the middle. The germline CDR1 and CDR2 sequences are GTSNPN and SVGIG (reference sequence). The CDR3 has 13 amino acids.

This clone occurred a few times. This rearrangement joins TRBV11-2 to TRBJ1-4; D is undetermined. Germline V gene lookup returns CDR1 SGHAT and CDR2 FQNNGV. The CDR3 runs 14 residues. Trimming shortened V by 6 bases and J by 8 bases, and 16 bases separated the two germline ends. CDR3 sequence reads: CASSLGSGYEKLFF. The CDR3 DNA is TGTGCCAGCAGTCTAGGGAGTGGGTACGAAAAACTGTTTTTT.

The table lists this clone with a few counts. The CDR3 coding sequence is TGTGCCAGCAGCACCTACCCAACTAGCGGGAGGTGGAATGAGCAGTTCTTC. Translated, it gives CASSTYPTSGRWNEQFF. The chain has TRBV7-9 and TRBJ2-1; 12 bases line up with TRBD2. The CDR3 covers 17 residues. Trimming at V came to 5 bases and at J to 7 bases, leaving 12 bases not matched to a gene. Germline V lookup: CDR1 SEHNR, CDR2 FQNEAQ (reference sequence).

The CDR3 DNA reads as TGTGCCTGGGACAGGGGCGAAGTACAGCCCCAGCATTTT. This encodes CAWDRGEVQPQHF. The J gene is TRBJ1-5, the V gene TRBV30; 8 nucleotides align to TRBD1. With 5 bases clipped from V and 7 bases from J, the junction kept 7 bases outside the gene matches. The CDR3 has 13 amino acids. From germline, CDR1 is GTSNPN and CDR2 SVGIG (reference sequence).

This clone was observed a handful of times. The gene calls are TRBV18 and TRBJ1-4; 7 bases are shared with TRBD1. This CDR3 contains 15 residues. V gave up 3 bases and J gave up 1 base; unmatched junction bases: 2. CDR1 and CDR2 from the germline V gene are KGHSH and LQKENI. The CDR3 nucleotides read TGTGCCAGCTCACCGCGACAGGGAACTAATGAAAAACTGTTTTTT. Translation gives CASSPRQGTNEKLFF.

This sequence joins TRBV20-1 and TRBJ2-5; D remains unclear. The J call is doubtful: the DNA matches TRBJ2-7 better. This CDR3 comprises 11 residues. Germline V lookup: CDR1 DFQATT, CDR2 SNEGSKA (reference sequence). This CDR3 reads CSAREVYEQYF. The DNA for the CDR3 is TGCAGTGCTAGAGAGGTGTACGAGCAGTACTTC.

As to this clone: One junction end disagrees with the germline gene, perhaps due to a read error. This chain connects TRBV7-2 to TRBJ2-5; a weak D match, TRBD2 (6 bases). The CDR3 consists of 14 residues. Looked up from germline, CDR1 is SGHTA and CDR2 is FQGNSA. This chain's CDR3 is CASSQDTSRETQYF. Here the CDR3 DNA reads TGCGCCAGCAGCCAAGATACTAGCAGGGAGACCCAGTACTTC.

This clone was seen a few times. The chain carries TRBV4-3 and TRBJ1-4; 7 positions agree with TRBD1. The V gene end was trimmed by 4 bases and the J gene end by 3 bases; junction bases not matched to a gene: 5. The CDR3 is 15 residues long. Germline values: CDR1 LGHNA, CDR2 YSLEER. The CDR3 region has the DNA TGCGCCAGCAGCCGAAACAGGGGCTCTAATGAAAAACTGTTTTTT. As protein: CASSRNRGSNEKLFF.

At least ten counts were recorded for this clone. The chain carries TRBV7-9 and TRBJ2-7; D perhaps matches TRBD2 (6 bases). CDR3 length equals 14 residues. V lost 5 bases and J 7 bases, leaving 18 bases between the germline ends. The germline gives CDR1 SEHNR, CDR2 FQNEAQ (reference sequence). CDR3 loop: CASSVGGGLNEQYF. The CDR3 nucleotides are TGTGCCAGCAGCGTCGGTGGGGGACTCAATGAGCAGTACTTC.

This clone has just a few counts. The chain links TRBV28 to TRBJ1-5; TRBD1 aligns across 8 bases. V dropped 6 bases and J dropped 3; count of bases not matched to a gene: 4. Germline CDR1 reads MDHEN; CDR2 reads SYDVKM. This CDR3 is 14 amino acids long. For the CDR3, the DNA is TGTGCCAGCAGACCGGACAGGGTCAATCAGCCCCAGCATTTT. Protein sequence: CASRPDRVNQPQHF. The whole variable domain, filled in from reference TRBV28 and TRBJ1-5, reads DVKVTQSSRYLVKRTGEKVFLECVQDMDHENMFWYRQDPGLGLRLIYFSYDVKMKEKGDIPEGYSVSREKKERFSLILESASTNQTSMYLCASRPDRVNQPQHFGDGTRLSIL.

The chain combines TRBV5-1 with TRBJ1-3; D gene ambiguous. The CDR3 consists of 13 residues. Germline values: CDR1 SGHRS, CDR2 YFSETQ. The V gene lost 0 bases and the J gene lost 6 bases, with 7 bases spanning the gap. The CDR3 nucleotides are TGCGCCAGCAGCTTGGGAACAGCAAACACCATATATTTT. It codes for CASSLGTANTIYF.

The DNA for the CDR3 is TGTGCCAGCAGCGATACAGGGGGCAACTACAATGAGCAGTTCTTC. Translating gives CASSDTGGNYNEQFF. The chain recombines TRBV7-9 with TRBJ2-1; 9 nucleotides agree with TRBD1. CDR3 size: 15 residues. Trimming took 5 bases from V and 3 from J; bases not matched to a gene: 5. Germline V gives CDR1 SEHNR, CDR2 FQNEAQ (reference sequence).

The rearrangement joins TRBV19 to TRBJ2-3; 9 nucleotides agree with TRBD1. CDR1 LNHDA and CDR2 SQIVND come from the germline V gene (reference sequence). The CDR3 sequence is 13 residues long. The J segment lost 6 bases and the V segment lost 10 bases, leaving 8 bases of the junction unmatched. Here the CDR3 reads CAISGTGSDTQYF. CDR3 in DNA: TGTGCCATTTCGGGGACAGGGAGCGATACGCAGTATTTT.

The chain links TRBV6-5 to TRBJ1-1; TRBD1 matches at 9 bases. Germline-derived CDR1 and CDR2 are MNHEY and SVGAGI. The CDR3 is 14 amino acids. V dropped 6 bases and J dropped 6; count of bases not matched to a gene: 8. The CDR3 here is CASSKNRGLSEAFF. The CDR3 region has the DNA TGTGCCAGCAGCAAAAACAGGGGGCTCTCTGAAGCTTTCTTT.

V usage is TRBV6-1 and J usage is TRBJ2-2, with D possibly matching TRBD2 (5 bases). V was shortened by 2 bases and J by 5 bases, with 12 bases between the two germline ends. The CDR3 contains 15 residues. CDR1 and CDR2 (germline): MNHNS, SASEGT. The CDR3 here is CASSETNRGTGELFF. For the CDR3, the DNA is TGTGCCAGCAGTGAAACCAACCGAGGGACCGGGGAGCTGTTTTTT.

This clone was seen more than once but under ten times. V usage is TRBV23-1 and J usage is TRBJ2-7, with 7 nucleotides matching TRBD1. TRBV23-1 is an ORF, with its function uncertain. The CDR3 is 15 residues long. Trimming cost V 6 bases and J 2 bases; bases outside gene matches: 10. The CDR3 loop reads CASRVDAQGAYEQYF. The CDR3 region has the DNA TGCGCCAGCAGGGTAGATGCTCAGGGGGCCTACGAGCAGTACTTC.

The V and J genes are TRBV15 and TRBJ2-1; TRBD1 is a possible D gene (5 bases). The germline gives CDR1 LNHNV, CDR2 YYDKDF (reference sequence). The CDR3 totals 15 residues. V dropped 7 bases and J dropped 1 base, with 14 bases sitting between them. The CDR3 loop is CATKIGQASYNEQFF. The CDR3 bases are TGTGCCACCAAGATTGGACAAGCATCCTACAATGAGCAGTTCTTC.

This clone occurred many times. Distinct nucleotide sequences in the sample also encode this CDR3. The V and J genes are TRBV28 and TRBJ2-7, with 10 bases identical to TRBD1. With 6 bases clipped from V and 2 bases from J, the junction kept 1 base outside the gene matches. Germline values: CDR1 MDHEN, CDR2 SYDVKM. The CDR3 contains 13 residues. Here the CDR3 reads CASRGQGTYEQYF. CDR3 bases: TGTGCCAGCAGGGGACAGGGGACCTACGAGCAGTACTTC. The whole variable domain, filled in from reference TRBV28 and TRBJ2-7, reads DVKVTQSSRYLVKRTGEKVFLECVQDMDHENMFWYRQDPGLGLRLIYFSYDVKMKEKGDIPEGYSVSREKKERFSLILESASTNQTSMYLCASRGQGTYEQYFGPGTRLTVT.

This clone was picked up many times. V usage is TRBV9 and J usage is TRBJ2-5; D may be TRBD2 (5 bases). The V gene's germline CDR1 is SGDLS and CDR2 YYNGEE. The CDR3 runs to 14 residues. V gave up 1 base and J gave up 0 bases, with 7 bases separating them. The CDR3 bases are TGTGCCAGCAGCGTAAGAGGGAACCAAGAGACCCAGTACTTC. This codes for CASSVRGNQETQYF.

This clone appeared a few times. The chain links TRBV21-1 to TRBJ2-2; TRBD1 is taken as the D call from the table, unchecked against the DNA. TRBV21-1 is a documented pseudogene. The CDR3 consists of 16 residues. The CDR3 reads CASSMPDRVSSGELFF. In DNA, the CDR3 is TGTGCCAGCAGCATGCCGGACAGGGTTTCATCCGGGGAGCTGTTTTTT.

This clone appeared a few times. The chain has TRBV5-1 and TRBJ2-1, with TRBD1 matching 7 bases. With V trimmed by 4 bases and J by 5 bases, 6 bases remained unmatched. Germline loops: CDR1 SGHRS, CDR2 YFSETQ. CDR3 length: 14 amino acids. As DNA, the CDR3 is TGCGCCAGCAGCCTGTTAGACAGGGACAATGAGCAGTTCTTC. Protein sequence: CASSLLDRDNEQFF.